These 24 T cell receptor beta chains were sequenced from one sample in a study of cytomegalovirus exposure and HLA in healthy donors. It was with 60 Vbeta and 13 Jbeta primers that the PCR ran. The protocol was immunoSEQ multiplex PCR, while the TCRdb copy is restricted to in-frame clones and leaves out a portion. The table has around 25,000 clones, nearly 80% seen once. Sequencing was done on a sample of PBMCs. These receptors came from a male donor in good health and CMV-seronegative.

This chain links TRBV5-1 with TRBJ1-4, with D perhaps matching TRBD1 (5 bases). There are 16 residues in the CDR3. V gave up 4 bases and J gave up 3 bases, with 16 bases separating them. Germline CDR1 SGHRS, CDR2 YFSETQ. Written as DNA, the CDR3 is TGCGCCAGCAGCCCCTCTCCCGGGACTGCTAATGAAAAACTGTTTTTT. It yields the protein CASSPSPGTANEKLFF.

CDR3 in DNA: TGTGCCAGCAGAAATACAGGGGGCGCAAACACCATATATTTT. It is translated as CASRNTGGANTIYF. The chain combines TRBV25-1 with TRBJ1-3, with 9 nucleotides matching TRBD1. The CDR3 length is 14 residues. V gave up 6 bases and J gave up 6 bases; unmatched junction bases: 6. Germline V lookup: CDR1 MGHDK, CDR2 SYGVNS.

This chain uses TRBV6-1 with TRBJ2-7, with a tentative D call TRBD2 (6 bases). The V end was cut by 2 bases, the J end by 0 bases, with 11 bases between. The CDR3 runs 15 residues. The germline gives CDR1 MNHNS, CDR2 SASEGT. This CDR3 is CASSEKAGASYEQYF. Written as DNA, the CDR3 is TGTGCCAGCAGTGAAAAAGCGGGTGCCTCCTACGAGCAGTACTTC.

The chain links TRBV6-6 to TRBJ1-1; 9 nucleotides line up with TRBD1. The CDR3 has 14 amino acids. The junction had 6 bases not matched to a gene; V was cut back by 6 bases and J by 4 bases. Germline V gene sequence: CDR1 MNHNY, CDR2 SVGAGI (reference sequence). The chain's CDR3 is CASRRDRDSTEAFF. In DNA form, the CDR3 reads TGTGCCAGCAGACGGGACAGGGATAGCACTGAAGCTTTCTTT.

J is TRBJ2-7 and V is TRBV6-1; 7 bases match TRBD2. The germline gives CDR1 MNHNS, CDR2 SASEGT. V gave up 4 bases and J gave up 2 bases; unmatched junction bases: 8. CDR3 size: 15 residues. CDR3 sequence: CASSGDGAGAYEQYF. CDR3 bases: TGTGCCAGCAGTGGTGACGGGGCGGGGGCCTACGAGCAGTACTTC.

The rearrangement uses TRBV5-1 and TRBJ2-7; 10 bases are shared with TRBD2. V lost 5 bases, J lost 1 base, and 6 bases stayed unmatched. The CDR3 sequence is 15 residues long. The germline CDR1 and CDR2 sequences are SGHRS and YFSETQ. The CDR3, as DNA: TGCGCCAGCAGTTTCTCTAGCGGGGGATCCTACGAGCAGTACTTC. Protein sequence: CASSFSSGGSYEQYF.

The table lists this clone with a few counts. The chain carries TRBV11-2 and TRBJ1-6; D is unclear. The germline CDR1 and CDR2 sequences are SGHAT and FQNNGV. The CDR3 is 14 amino acids. V lost 5 bases, J lost 10 bases, and 15 bases lay in between. CDR3: CASSHGEIDSPLHF. In DNA form, the CDR3 reads TGTGCCAGCAGCCACGGGGAAATCGACTCACCCCTCCACTTT.

The V and J genes are TRBV7-3 and TRBJ2-5; TRBD2 is a possible D gene (5 bases). V was clipped by 1 base and J by 3 bases, with 12 bases between them. The CDR3 extends over 15 amino acids. Per the germline V gene, CDR1 is SGHTA and CDR2 is FQGTGA. CDR3 nucleotides: TGTGCCAGCAGCTTAAGAGGCGGGCTGGAAGAGACCCAGTACTTC. It translates to CASSLRGGLEETQYF.

The chain is built from TRBV2 and TRBJ2-2; TRBD2 agrees at 7 bases. The CDR3 loop spans 15 amino acids. CDR1 is SNHLY, CDR2 FYNNEI, per germline. V was pared by 2 bases and J by 2 bases, with 2 bases of the junction left unmatched. CDR3 DNA sequence: TGTGCCAGCAGTGAACGGGGGGTCAACACCGGGGAGCTGTTTTTT. Residues: CASSERGVNTGELFF.

The chain recombines TRBV4-3 with TRBJ2-7, with a tentative D call TRBD2 (5 bases). The ends were cut back, 4 bases at V and 0 bases at J, with 10 bases in the middle. The V gene's germline CDR1 is LGHNA and CDR2 YSLEER. The CDR3 consists of 14 residues. The DNA of the CDR3 is TGCGCCAGCAGCCTCTTAGAGGGCTCCTACGAGCAGTACTTC. It encodes CASSLLEGSYEQYF.

CDR3 coding DNA: TGTGCCAGCAGCCCACTCACTGTGGGGGAGCTGTTTTTT. Its translation is CASSPLTVGELFF. The rearrangement joins TRBV7-9 to TRBJ2-2; D gene ambiguous. The CDR3 spans 13 residues. V was clipped by 5 bases and J by 8 bases, with 12 bases between them. The germline V gene encodes CDR1 SEHNR and CDR2 FQNEAQ (reference sequence).

The V and J genes are TRBV10-3 and TRBJ2-7, with D possibly TRBD1 on 6 matching bases. The CDR3 runs 13 residues. CDR1 is ENHRY, CDR2 SYGVKD, per germline. V was trimmed by 3 bases and J by 3 bases, leaving 9 bases between them. The CDR3 DNA is TGTGCCATCAGTGAATCGGACAGCTACGAGCAGTACTTC. This sequence encodes CAISESDSYEQYF.

The chain has TRBV28 and TRBJ1-2, with TRBD1 matching 7 bases. Trimming at V came to 4 bases and at J to 4 bases, leaving 6 bases not matched to a gene. The length of the CDR3 is 14 residues. Germline V gene data show CDR1 as MDHEN and CDR2 as SYDVKM. The CDR3 nucleotides are TGTGCCAGCAGTTCCTCCGGGACAGCCTATGGCTACACCTTC. Translation gives CASSSSGTAYGYTF.

The chain uses TRBV4-1 and TRBJ2-5; weak D call: TRBD1 (6 bases). The CDR3 spans 15 residues. The V gene lost 4 bases and the J gene lost 1 base, with 13 bases spanning the gap. Germline CDR1 MGHRA, CDR2 YSYEKL. The CDR3 coding sequence is TGCGCCAGCAGCCCTCCGGGACATGGCCAAGAGACCCAGTACTTC. Its translation: CASSPPGHGQETQYF.

The V and J genes are TRBV6-1 and TRBJ2-7; no firm D call. The germline gives CDR1 MNHNS, CDR2 SASEGT. The CDR3 has 14 amino acids. The V end was cut by 1 base, the J end by 2 bases, with 9 bases between. Here the CDR3 reads CASSEGPIAYEQYF. CDR3 nucleotide sequence: TGTGCCAGCAGTGAAGGTCCTATAGCCTACGAGCAGTACTTC.

The rearrangement links TRBV27 to TRBJ2-5; 10 nucleotides agree with TRBD1. The CDR3 has 14 amino acids. The ends lost 4 bases at V and 5 bases at J; junction bases unmatched: 4. Germline values: CDR1 MNHEY, CDR2 SMNVEV (reference sequence). In nucleotides, the CDR3 is TGTGCCAGCAGTTGGACAGGGGGTTTCGAGACCCAGTACTTC. This gives the protein CASSWTGGFETQYF.

The V and J genes are TRBV4-2 and TRBJ2-1; 10 bases are a match to TRBD2. This CDR3 is 14 amino acids long. The germline CDR1 and CDR2 sequences are LGHNA and YNFKEQ. J lost 8 bases, V lost 3 bases, and 4 bases had no gene match. The chain's CDR3 is CASSHTSGTDEQFF. CDR3 coding DNA: TGTGCCAGCAGCCATACTAGCGGGACCGATGAGCAGTTCTTC.

This rearrangement joins TRBV5-6 to TRBJ2-3; D not certain. Germline V gene lookup returns CDR1 SGHDT and CDR2 YYEEEE. Trimming shortened V by 4 bases and J by 3 bases, and 12 bases separated the two germline ends. The CDR3 extends over 14 amino acids. CDR3 residues: CASSTLQKTDTQYF. The DNA for the CDR3 is TGTGCCAGCAGCACTTTACAGAAAACAGATACGCAGTATTTT. The variable domain in full, completed from reference TRBV5-6 and TRBJ2-3, reads DAGVTQSPTHLIKTRGQQVTLRCSPKSGHDTVSWYQQALGQGPQFIFQYYEEEERQRGNFPDRFSGHQFPNYSSELNVNALLLGDSALYLCASSTLQKTDTQYFGPGTRLTVL.

The chain combines TRBV30 with TRBJ2-3; D may be TRBD1 (7 bases). This CDR3 is built from 14 residues. V was cut by 8 bases and J by 6 bases, with 21 bases left in between. Germline V gives CDR1 GTSNPN, CDR2 SVGIG (reference sequence). CDR3 DNA: TGTGCCGATATTCCCTCCAGGGGGAGGGATACGCAGTATTTT. Translation gives CADIPSRGRDTQYF. The whole variable domain, remainder taken from reference TRBV30 and TRBJ2-3, is SQTIHQWPATLVQPVGSPLSLECTVEGTSNPNLYWYRQAAGRGLQLLFYSVGIGQISSEVPQNLSASRPQDRQFILSSKKLLLSDSGFYLCADIPSRGRDTQYFGPGTRLTVL.

This clone was picked up one time. The chain couples TRBV28 to TRBJ2-7; perhaps TRBD2 as D (6 bases). The CDR3 is made up of 13 amino acids. Germline V gives CDR1 MDHEN, CDR2 SYDVKM. Trimming cost V 1 base and J 4 bases, with 8 bases left between them. The CDR3 DNA follows: TGTGCCAGCAGTTTATCCGGGGGTTACGAGCAGTACTTC. Translating gives CASSLSGGYEQYF.

J is TRBJ1-1 and V is TRBV4-3, with D tentatively TRBD1 (5 bases). The V end lost 0 bases, the J end lost 0 bases, and 20 bases lay between the germline ends. The germline V gene encodes CDR1 LGHNA and CDR2 YSLEER. This CDR3 comprises 19 residues. CDR3 region: CASSQERTDSRGLNTEAFF. The CDR3 DNA follows: TGCGCCAGCAGCCAAGAAAGAACCGACAGTAGGGGCCTGAACACTGAAGCTTTCTTT.

The chain carries TRBV28 and TRBJ1-4, with 7 nucleotides matching TRBD1. The germline V gene encodes CDR1 MDHEN and CDR2 SYDVKM. The J segment lost 7 bases and the V segment lost 5 bases, leaving 7 bases of the junction unmatched. This CDR3 comprises 14 residues. CDR3 residues: CASSRQGFSEKLFF. The CDR3 region has the DNA TGTGCCAGCAGTCGACAGGGCTTTAGTGAAAAACTGTTTTTT.

This clone has only a few counts. This sequence joins TRBV28 and TRBJ2-7, with TRBD2 as a possible D gene (6 bases). The germline V gene has CDR1 MDHEN and CDR2 SYDVKM. The CDR3 is 13 residues long. Trimming removed 6 bases from V and 2 bases from J, with 11 bases in between. The CDR3 nucleotides are TGTGCCAGCAGGCGGGGCCGTACCTACGAGCAGTACTTC. This translates into CASRRGRTYEQYF.

The chain has TRBV7-3 and TRBJ2-2; perhaps TRBD1 as D (5 bases). V was cut by 0 bases and J by 6 bases, with 17 bases left in between. This CDR3 spans 17 amino acids. CDR1 is SGHTA, CDR2 FQGTGA, per germline. The CDR3 is CASSLTNGQGRSGELFF. The CDR3 DNA sequence: TGTGCCAGCAGCTTAACAAACGGGCAGGGCAGATCCGGGGAGCTGTTTTTT.